This TCR beta chain was found in a study of blood T cell repertoires in COVID-19. Study as a whole: Acute and convalescent COVID-19 samples came from the United States, Italy and Spain.

Germline V gene sequence: CDR1 MGHDK, CDR2 SYGVNS. V lost 3 bases to trimming and J lost 12 bases; unmatched junction nucleotides: 14. The CDR3 contains 14 residues. Two negative PCRs, clearance, or symptom resolution had been documented for recovered Cohort 3 donors. Assay: immunoSEQ multiplex PCR; the TCRdb copy retains only in-frame clones and omits some. This sample has under 150,000 clones, with around 86% found just once. Sequenced input: PBMCs or T cells enriched from blood (not recorded which). This sequence was found in a man aged 25 to 40 who had recovered from COVID-19. This chain connects TRBV25-1 to TRBJ2-7, with TRBD1 identical over 7 bases. The CDR3: CASSDPSTGTVLYF. CDR3 coding DNA: TGTGCCAGCAGTGACCCCTCAACCGGGACAGTCTTGTACTTC.